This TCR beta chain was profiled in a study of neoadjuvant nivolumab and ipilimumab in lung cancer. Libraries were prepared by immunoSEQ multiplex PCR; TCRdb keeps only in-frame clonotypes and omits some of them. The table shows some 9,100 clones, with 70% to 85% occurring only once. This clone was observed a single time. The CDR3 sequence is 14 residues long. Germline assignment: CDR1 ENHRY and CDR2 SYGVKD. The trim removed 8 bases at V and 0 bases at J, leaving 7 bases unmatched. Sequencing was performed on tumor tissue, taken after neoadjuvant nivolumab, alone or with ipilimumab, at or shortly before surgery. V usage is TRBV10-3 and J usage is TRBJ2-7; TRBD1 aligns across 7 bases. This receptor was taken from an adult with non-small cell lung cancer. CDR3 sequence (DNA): TGTGCCATCCAGACCGACAGGGTCTCCTACGAGCAGTACTTC. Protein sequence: CAIQTDRVSYEQYF.